This entry lists 17 T cell receptor beta chains sequenced from one sample in a study of control samples from healthy donors and cancer patients. Produced via immunoSEQ multiplex PCR; TCRdb's table is partial and in-frame only. The table lists around 70,000 clones, around 90% of them singletons. Sequencing was performed on PBMCs. The origin of the receptors is a woman aged 45 to 65 with colorectal cancer.

As for this clone: Other DNA sequences from this sample encode an identical CDR3 as well. J is TRBJ2-1 and V is TRBV3-1 (or the pseudogene TRBV3-2), with 10 bases matching TRBD2. Germline trimming cut 6 bases from V and 4 bases from J; bases unmatched to any gene: 6. The germline gives CDR1 LGHDT, CDR2 YNNKEL (reference sequence). The CDR3 is made up of 15 amino acids. The CDR3 region is CASSPLAGGYNEQFF. The CDR3 nucleotides read TGTGCCAGCAGTCCCTTAGCGGGGGGTTACAATGAGCAGTTCTTC.

V is TRBV5-6 and J is TRBJ1-1; D gene unclear. The germline V gene encodes CDR1 SGHDT and CDR2 YYEEEE. The CDR3 extends over 12 amino acids. Trimming stripped 2 bases from V and 4 bases from J, with 6 bases between. CDR3 in amino acids: CASSLIPTEAFF. As DNA, the CDR3 is TGTGCCAGCAGCTTAATCCCCACTGAAGCTTTCTTT. Full variable domain (outside the CDR3, taken from reference TRBV5-6 and TRBJ1-1): DAGVTQSPTHLIKTRGQQVTLRCSPKSGHDTVSWYQQALGQGPQFIFQYYEEEERQRGNFPDRFSGHQFPNYSSELNVNALLLGDSALYLCASSLIPTEAFFGQGTRLTVV.

This chain connects TRBV5-1 to TRBJ1-4; D is perhaps TRBD1 (5 bases). In germline, CDR1 is SGHRS, CDR2 YFSETQ. The V gene lost 0 bases and the J gene lost 3 bases, with 21 bases spanning the gap. The CDR3 consists of 19 residues. CDR3 loop: CASSLDGGLVLAPNEKLFF. CDR3 sequence (DNA): TGCGCCAGCAGCTTGGATGGGGGTCTCGTTCTCGCGCCTAATGAAAAACTGTTTTTT.

V is TRBV19 and J is TRBJ2-1; no clear D. This CDR3 is 16 amino acids long. Germline V gives CDR1 LNHDA, CDR2 SQIVND (reference sequence). V lost 4 bases and J lost 0, with 13 bases in between. For the CDR3, the DNA is TGTGCCAGTAGTAGGGCCGGCACGAGCTCCTACAATGAGCAGTTCTTC. It is translated as CASSRAGTSSYNEQFF.

This chain connects TRBV18 to TRBJ1-4; 8 bases are a match to TRBD1. The germline CDR1 and CDR2 sequences are KGHSH and LQKENI. This CDR3 region has 15 residues. Unmatched junction bases numbered 8, after V lost 3 bases and J lost 8 bases. CDR3 residues: CASSPGDRRDEKLFF. For the CDR3, the DNA is TGTGCCAGCTCACCCGGGGACAGGCGAGACGAAAAACTGTTTTTT.

This clone was counted a single time. The rearrangement links TRBV24-1 to TRBJ1-4, with D perhaps matching TRBD1 (6 bases). V lost 5 bases and J lost 8, with 14 bases in between. The germline V gene encodes CDR1 KGHDR and CDR2 SFDVKD. The CDR3 extends over 14 amino acids. The CDR3 sequence: CATSAPGAGEKLFF. The CDR3 coding sequence is TGTGCCACCAGTGCCCCAGGGGCTGGGGAAAAACTGTTTTTT.

The chain couples TRBV19 to TRBJ1-6; no firm D call. V lost 0 bases, J lost 7 bases, and 4 bases lay in between. The CDR3 runs 13 residues. CDR1 is LNHDA, CDR2 SQIVND, per germline (reference sequence). The chain's CDR3 is CASSIDINSPLHF. The CDR3 DNA sequence: TGTGCCAGTAGTATAGATATAAATTCACCCCTCCACTTT.

Turning to this clone: In the same sample, other DNA sequences code for this CDR3. The chain links TRBV6-6 to TRBJ1-6; 9 bases are a match to TRBD1. Germline CDR1 reads MNHNY; CDR2 reads SVGAGI (reference sequence). The CDR3 sequence is 14 residues long. V shed 5 bases, J shed 6 bases, and the junction held 2 bases outside the gene matches. The CDR3 coding sequence is TGTGCCAGCAGTAAGGGACAGGGTAATTCACCCCTCCACTTT. Translating it yields CASSKGQGNSPLHF.

The chain is built from TRBV5-1 and TRBJ1-4; 7 bases map to TRBD1. Trimming cost V 3 bases and J 1 base; bases outside gene matches: 3. CDR1 is SGHRS, CDR2 YFSETQ, per germline. The CDR3 covers 15 residues. The DNA for the CDR3 is TGCGCCAGCAGCTCGGGGACAGTAACTAATGAAAAACTGTTTTTT. Its protein product is CASSSGTVTNEKLFF.

The V and J genes are TRBV5-4 and TRBJ2-3; D remains ambiguous. CDR1 and CDR2 from the germline V gene are SGHNT and YYREEE (reference sequence). The length of the CDR3 is 15 residues. Trimming stripped 0 bases from V and 0 bases from J, with 8 bases between. This CDR3 is CASSLALGSTDTQYF. In DNA, the CDR3 is TGTGCCAGCAGCTTGGCTCTGGGAAGCACAGATACGCAGTATTTT.

The chain recombines TRBV12-5 with TRBJ1-3, with TRBD1 as a possible D gene (5 bases). Per germline, CDR1 LGHNT and CDR2 FRNRAP. The germline V and J ends were trimmed by 2 bases and 16 bases, with 12 bases remaining between them. The CDR3 length is 11 residues. The CDR3 loop is CASGLTGPPYF. Written as DNA, the CDR3 is TGTGCTAGTGGTTTGACGGGACCGCCCTATTTT.

V gene TRBV3-1 (or the pseudogene TRBV3-2) combines with J gene TRBJ1-1; 9 bases align to TRBD1. The CDR3 runs 14 residues. Trimming removed 4 bases from V and 5 bases from J; junction bases left unmatched: 5. Germline assignment: CDR1 LGHDT and CDR2 YNNKEL (reference sequence). The CDR3 spells CASSRTDRGTEAFF. The CDR3 DNA reads as TGTGCCAGCAGCCGGACCGACAGGGGGACTGAAGCTTTCTTT.

The chain combines TRBV4-1 with TRBJ1-4; a weak D match, TRBD1 (6 bases). The germline V and J ends were trimmed by 5 bases and 6 bases, with 19 bases remaining between them. Germline V CDR1 and CDR2: MGHRA, YSYEKL. The CDR3 spans 16 residues. CDR3 sequence (DNA): TGCGCCAGCAGCGCCCTACCGGGACAAGGATATGAAAAACTGTTTTTT. Protein: CASSALPGQGYEKLFF.

The V call is TRBV28, the J call TRBJ2-3, with TRBD2 identical over 11 bases. The CDR3 is 17 residues long. CDR1 MDHEN and CDR2 SYDVKM come from the germline V gene. V shed 4 bases and J 13 bases; nucleotides not matched to a gene: 19. The CDR3 DNA reads TGTGCCAGCAGTTCCGCCCAACCGGGACTAGCGGCGGAAGTTGAGTATTTT. This gives the protein CASSSAQPGLAAEVEYF.

This clone was detected a few times. The chain is built from TRBV30 and TRBJ1-1, with D perhaps matching TRBD1 (5 bases). V was clipped by 1 base and J by 1 base, with 13 bases between them. This CDR3 is built from 15 residues. Germline CDR1 is GTSNPN and CDR2 is SVGIG (reference sequence). CDR3: CAWSAEGPRNTEAFF. Written as DNA, the CDR3 is TGTGCCTGGAGTGCCGAGGGACCTAGGAACACTGAAGCTTTCTTT.

This chain links TRBV20-1 with TRBJ1-1; a possible D gene is TRBD1 (6 bases). The CDR3 contains 17 residues. CDR1 is DFQATT and CDR2 is SNEGSKA in the germline V gene (reference sequence). V was clipped by 3 bases and J by 1 base, with 21 bases between them. The CDR3 spells CSASMGGGARKNTEAFF. DNA of the CDR3: TGCAGTGCTAGTATGGGTGGGGGGGCGCGAAAGAACACTGAAGCTTTCTTT.

The chain is built from TRBV3-1 (or the pseudogene TRBV3-2) and TRBJ1-2; D is unresolved. CDR1 is LGHDT, CDR2 YNNKEL, per germline (reference sequence). V was trimmed by 4 bases and J by 5 bases, leaving 11 bases between them. This CDR3 has 13 residues. CDR3 amino acids: CASSPGQAYGYTF. CDR3 in DNA: TGTGCCAGCAGCCCCGGGCAGGCATATGGCTACACCTTC.